This entry describes one TCR beta chain. This record comes from a study of blood T cell repertoires in COVID-19. Across the whole study: There were acute and convalescent COVID-19 samples, and they came from the United States, Italy and Spain. PBMCs, B-cell-depleted T cells, or T cells were the source of the cDNA or gDNA that made up the material.

V shed 7 bases and J 4 bases; nucleotides not matched to a gene: 5. Germline loops: CDR1 MNHEY, CDR2 SVGAGI. The CDR3 contains 13 residues. As processed by the authors: Amplifying reference gene primers gave estimates of nucleated cell counts. Measured with immunoSEQ multiplex PCR; TCRdb has only the in-frame clones, and not every one. Clone size and the V and J calls come from that table; the DNA yielded D and trimming. The table shows nearly 90,000 clones, with 72% occurring only once. The sequence was obtained from a woman aged 80 or older with acute or convalescent COVID-19. The source material was peripheral blood. The chain recombines TRBV6-5 with TRBJ2-7; 9 nucleotides align to TRBD1. CDR3 nucleotides: TGTGCCAGCACAGGGACAGGGCTGTACGAGCAGTACTTC. The encoded protein is CASTGTGLYEQYF.